Sequencing of this TCR beta chain was carried out in a study of blood T cells in healthy people across ages. The study's findings and limits: Long-lived donors exceeded aged donors in naive CD4+ cells and diversity. Any changes in expanded clonotypes were possibly confounded, as donor CMV status remained unknown.

To note about this clonotype: What it binds is not known.

The use of a sample-barcoded 5' primer and a J-beta primer mix characterized a second PCR of 7 to 11 cycles. TCRdb re-called the 5' RACE reads through MiXCR, storing one row per CDR3 protein. The sample consists of approximately 940,000 distinct CDR3 sequences, around 48% of them appearing once. This CDR3 region has 13 residues. Each sample used at least 6.5 million PBMCs. The chain links TRBV21-1 to TRBJ1-6; the D call TRBD1 from the table was never checked on the DNA. TRBV21-1 is designated a pseudogene. The specimen was blood. The source is a man in his thirties or forties in good health. CDR3 bases: TGTGCCAGCAGCTTTCGGACAGGCCCAGCCCTCCACTTT. It translates to CASSFRTGPALHF.